This is a list of T cell receptor beta chains from one sample in a study of blood T cell repertoires in COVID-19. Libraries were prepared by immunoSEQ multiplex PCR; TCRdb keeps only in-frame clonotypes and omits some of them. The repertoire holds 200,000 to 250,000 clones, with approximately 90% as singletons. The sequenced material came from peripheral blood. All receptors derive from a man between 45 and 60 years old with acute or convalescent COVID-19. Both conserved end residues are part of each CDR3. A D gene is named only where the DNA matches it firmly. Some rows mark clone size as missing; the rest say once, few, many or name a class of expanded clone.

j_gene	d_gene	abundance	v_gene	CDR3nt	CDR3aa
TRBJ1-1	-	-	TRBV20-1	TGCAGTGCTAGAGTACTTGAAGCTTTCTTT	CSARVLEAFF
TRBJ2-1	-	few	TRBV5-1	TGCGCCAGCAGCTTTTCCGCAGGAGAGCAGTTCTTC	CASSFSAGEQFF
TRBJ1-3	-	-	TRBV27	TGTGCCAGCAGCTCCGGGGGAGGGGGGAACACCATATATTTT	CASSSGGGGNTIYF
TRBJ2-1	TRBD1	few	TRBV11-2	TGTGCCAGCACACCGACTACAGGGGGCCATGAGCAGTTCTTC	CASTPTTGGHEQFF
TRBJ1-1	-	-	TRBV6-1	TGTGCCAGCAGTGAATATAGCGGCTGGAACACTGAAGCTTTCTTT	CASSEYSGWNTEAFF
TRBJ2-5	TRBD1	many	TRBV10-3	TGTGCCGGCGCCGCGGGACAGGGGCAAGAGACCCAGTACTTC	CAGAAGQGQETQYF
TRBJ1-2	-	-	TRBV19	TGTGCCAGTAGTATTGGTCAGGGGATCGCCTATGGCTACACCTTC	CASSIGQGIAYGYTF
TRBJ1-4	TRBD1	-	TRBV6-2/TRBV6-3	TGTGCCAGCAGTGCTCGACAGGGTCGAGATGAAAAACTGTTTTTT	CASSARQGRDEKLFF
TRBJ1-6	-	-	TRBV19	TGTGCCAGTAGTCGCCTGGAAAGGGGAAACCAACTCACCCTCCACTTT	CASSRLERGNQLTLHF
TRBJ2-7	TRBD1	-	TRBV29-1	TGCAGCGTGGTGGGACAGGGCGGCTCCTACGAGCAGTACTTC	CSVVGQGGSYEQYF
TRBJ2-5	-	-	TRBV2	TGTGCCAGCAACGGACAGCTACAAGAGACCCAGTACTTC	CASNGQLQETQYF
TRBJ1-4	-	-	TRBV19	TGTGCCAGTAGTAGACAGCTTAATGAAAAACTGTTTTTT	CASSRQLNEKLFF
TRBJ1-4	-	-	TRBV6-6	TGTGCCAGCAAGGGGTCCCCAACAACTAATGAAAAACTGTTTTTT	CASKGSPTTNEKLFF
TRBJ2-3	TRBD2	-	TRBV4-1	TGCGCCAGCAGCCAACACCCATGGGCTAGCGGGGAGGGAACAGATACGCAGTATTTT	CASSQHPWASGEGTDTQYF
TRBJ1-5	-	once	TRBV6-5	TGTGCCAGCAGTTACACAGGGTCTCAGCCCCAGCATTTT	CASSYTGSQPQHF
TRBJ2-5	-	-	TRBV12-3/TRBV12-4	TGTGCCAGCAGTTACCGACAGAAAGAGACCCAGTACTTC	CASSYRQKETQYF
TRBJ1-3	-	-	TRBV6-5	TGTGCCAGCAGCCGTCAACAGGTTTCTGGAAACACCATATATTTT	CASSRQQVSGNTIYF
TRBJ1-4	-	-	TRBV6-5	TGTGCCAGCAAAGAGGGAGGAGATAGTGAAAAACTGTTTTTT	CASKEGGDSEKLFF
TRBJ1-1	-	-	TRBV2	TGTGCCAGCAGTTCCCAGGGGAACACTGAAGCTTTCTTT	CASSSQGNTEAFF
TRBJ1-5	-	-	TRBV19	TGTGCCAGTAGTACTGCCAGTCAGCCCCAGCATTTT	CASSTASQPQHF
TRBJ2-3	-	once	TRBV11-3	TGTGCCAGCAGCTTTGGCAGGGTGACAGATACGCAGTATTTT	CASSFGRVTDTQYF
TRBJ1-2	TRBD1	-	TRBV30	TGTGCCTGGAGTGTACAGGGGATCTATGGCTACACCTTC	CAWSVQGIYGYTF
TRBJ1-2	-	-	TRBV2	TGTGCCAGCAGTGAACAGGGTAACTATGGCTACACCTTC	CASSEQGNYGYTF
TRBJ2-1	TRBD2	-	TRBV18	TGTGCCAGCTCCCCGGCGGGGGGTAATAGGAATGAGCAGTTCTTC	CASSPAGGNRNEQFF
TRBJ2-1	-	-	TRBV5-1	TGCGCCAGCAGCTTGGCCTTTGGTGAGGGTAATGAGCAGTTCTTC	CASSLAFGEGNEQFF
TRBJ2-1	TRBD2	-	TRBV7-2	TGTGCCAGCAGCTTAGTTGCGGGGGGGACCTACAATGAGCAGTTCTTC	CASSLVAGGTYNEQFF
TRBJ2-2	TRBD2	-	TRBV5-4	TGTGCCAGCAGCTTGGGGACTAGCGGGGGCAAAAACACCGGGGAGCTGTTTTTT	CASSLGTSGGKNTGELFF
TRBJ1-2	-	-	TRBV11-2	TGTGCCAGCAGCCCCCAGGGGCCTTATGGCTACACCTTC	CASSPQGPYGYTF
TRBJ2-7	TRBD1	-	TRBV6-5	TGTGCCAGCAGTATCGAGGGGACAGACTACGAGCAGTACTTC	CASSIEGTDYEQYF
TRBJ2-3	TRBD1	-	TRBV7-9	TGTGCCAGCAGCATCACACTTTGGGACAGGGGGACCACGGGACTTTACACAGATACGCAGTATTTT	CASSITLWDRGTTGLYTDTQYF
TRBJ2-7	TRBD2	-	TRBV10-3	TGTGCCATCAGTGATGCCTCATCGCCGGGGGGGATAAACGAGCAGTACTTC	CAISDASSPGGINEQYF
TRBJ1-2	-	-	TRBV6-6	TGTGCCAGCAGACCCGGGGGTGGTGGCTACACCTTC	CASRPGGGGYTF
TRBJ1-2	-	-	TRBV6-5	TGTGCCAGCAGGGAGGGTTCAGCTAACTATGGCTACACCTTC	CASREGSANYGYTF
TRBJ1-1	-	-	TRBV10-1	TGCGCCAGCAGTGAGTCGAGACATCAAAACACTGAAGCTTTCTTT	CASSESRHQNTEAFF
TRBJ2-7	TRBD1	-	TRBV5-1	TGCGCCAGCAGCCTGGGACAGGGGAGGATCTACGAGCAGTACTTC	CASSLGQGRIYEQYF
TRBJ1-6	TRBD1	-	TRBV6-5	TGTGCCAGCAGTTACAGTCGGACAGGGAGGTCACCCCTCCACTTT	CASSYSRTGRSPLHF
TRBJ1-5	-	-	TRBV2	TGTGCCAGCAGTGGGGGCCTCGGGTTTGGCAATCAGCCCCAGCATTTT	CASSGGLGFGNQPQHF
TRBJ1-6	-	-	TRBV7-9	TGTGCCAGCAGCTTAGACTGGCAGGGGCCAAATTCACCCCTCCACTTT	CASSLDWQGPNSPLHF
TRBJ2-2	-	once	TRBV11-2	TGTGCCAGCAGCCTTACCGCCAGATACACCGGGGAGCTGTTTTTT	CASSLTARYTGELFF
TRBJ1-2	TRBD1	-	TRBV27	TGTGCCAGCAGTCGGGACAGGGGCTATGGCTACACCTTC	CASSRDRGYGYTF
TRBJ1-1	TRBD1	-	TRBV10-2	TGCGCCTGCAACCGGGGACAGGGGGGGTCAACAACTGAAGCTTTCTTT	CACNRGQGGSTTEAFF
TRBJ2-7	-	-	TRBV12-3/TRBV12-4	TGTGCCAGCAGAGTCAGGGGCAACTACGAGCAGTACTTC	CASRVRGNYEQYF
TRBJ1-2	-	-	TRBV10-1	TGCGCCAGCAGTCCCGGGACATATAACTATGGCTACACCTTC	CASSPGTYNYGYTF
TRBJ2-4	TRBD1	-	TRBV28	TGTGCCAGCAGTTGGGGGGACAGGGGGAGGAGAAACATTCAGTACTTC	CASSWGDRGRRNIQYF
TRBJ1-2	-	once	TRBV27	TGTGCCAGCGGGCGGCAGGGCTATGGCTACACCTTC	CASGRQGYGYTF
TRBJ2-1	-	-	TRBV5-8	TGTGCCAGCAGCTTGGTCAGGGCCGTGGGATACAATGAGCAGTTCTTC	CASSLVRAVGYNEQFF
TRBJ1-5	-	-	TRBV5-1	TGCGCCAGCAGCCGGGATACGGATCAGCCCCAGCATTTT	CASSRDTDQPQHF
TRBJ2-7	-	-	TRBV6-1	TGTGCCAGCAGTGAAGTCCGCAGGTACGAGCAGTACTTC	CASSEVRRYEQYF
TRBJ1-6	-	-	TRBV11-2	TGTGCCAGCAGCCCCGGGACATTCTATAATTCACCCCTCCACTTT	CASSPGTFYNSPLHF
TRBJ1-2	-	-	TRBV5-6	TGTGCCAGCAGCCTCTTCAGGGGTAACTATGGCTACACCTTC	CASSLFRGNYGYTF
TRBJ2-7	-	once	TRBV7-9	TGTGCCAGCAGCGATCGACAGACCGAGATTACCTACGAGCAGTACTTC	CASSDRQTEITYEQYF
TRBJ2-3	TRBD1	-	TRBV27	TGTGCCAGCAGTAACGGACAGGGAGGCAGGACAGATACGCAGTATTTT	CASSNGQGGRTDTQYF